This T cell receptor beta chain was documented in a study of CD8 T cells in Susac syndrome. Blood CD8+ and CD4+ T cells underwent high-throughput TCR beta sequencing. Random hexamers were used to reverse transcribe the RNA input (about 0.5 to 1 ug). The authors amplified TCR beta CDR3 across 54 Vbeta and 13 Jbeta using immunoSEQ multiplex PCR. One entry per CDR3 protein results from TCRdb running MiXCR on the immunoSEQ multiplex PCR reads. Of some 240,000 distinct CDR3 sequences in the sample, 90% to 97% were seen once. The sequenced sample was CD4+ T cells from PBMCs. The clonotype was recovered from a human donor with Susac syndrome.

DNA of the CDR3: TGTGCCAGCAGTTCAGGTCATTATACCCCCAATCAGCCCCAGCATTTT. Amino acid sequence: CASSSGHYTPNQPQHF. V usage is TRBV28 and J usage is TRBJ1-5; D call uncertain. Trimming left V 4 bases short and J 3 bases short, with 16 bases between. CDR1 MDHEN and CDR2 SYDVKM come from the germline V gene. The CDR3 is 16 amino acids.